Listed below are T cell receptor beta chains from one sample, sequenced in a study of tumor-infiltrating lymphocytes in primary liver carcinoma. TCRdb reanalysed the multiplex PCR reads using MiXCR and keeps one entry per CDR3 protein. This table has about 320,000 distinct CDR3 sequences, roughly 60% appearing once. The sample comprised peripheral blood. The receptors stem from a woman between 25 and 40 years old with primary liver carcinoma and hepatitis B virus infection. Each CDR3 is given with its conserved first and last residue. Each record gives: clone size, J gene, D gene, V gene, CDR3 protein, CDR3 DNA. A D gene is named only where the DNA matches it firmly. Size values are once, few and many counts, or a class for expanded clones, and some rows have none.

few TRBJ2-1 TRBD1 TRBV5-6 CASSLTGGTYNEQFF TGTGCCAGCAGCTTAACAGGGGGCACCTACAATGAGCAGTTCTTC
NA TRBJ2-5 TRBD2 TRBV13 CASASGRAWETRYF TGTGCCAGCGCTAGCGGGAGGGCCTGGGAGACCCGGTACTTC
NA TRBJ1-2 NA TRBV19 CASIKPGGNYGYTF TGTGCCAGTATCAAGCCAGGCGGGAACTATGGCTACACCTTC
NA TRBJ1-5 NA TRBV12-3/TRBV12-4 CASGRGEGNQPQHF TGTGCCAGCGGGAGGGGAGAAGGCAATCAGCCCCAGCATTTT
many TRBJ1-2 NA TRBV4-2 CASSQAKGSGYTF TGTGCCAGCAGCCAAGCTAAGGGGAGTGGCTACACCTTC
many TRBJ2-3 NA TRBV4-1 CASSQYVQDTQYF TGCGCCAGCAGCCAGTACGTACAGGATACGCAGTATTTT
NA TRBJ2-2 NA TRBV30 CASPSNTGELFF TGTGCCTCCCCCAGCAACACCGGGGAGCTGTTTTTT
few TRBJ2-3 TRBD2 TRBV28 CASSSQTSGSPDTQYF TGTGCCAGCAGTTCCCAGACTAGCGGGAGCCCAGATACGCAGTATTTT
many TRBJ1-6 NA TRBV6-5 CASKPYRESTLHF TGTGCCAGCAAACCCTATAGAGAGTCGACCCTCCACTTT
many TRBJ2-7 TRBD1 TRBV11-2 CASSSPGTGGYEQYF TGTGCCAGCAGCTCGCCCGGGACAGGGGGCTACGAGCAGTACTTC
NA TRBJ2-7 NA TRBV4-2 CASSQTGSSPWREQYF TGTGCCAGCAGCCAAACGGGGTCATCCCCTTGGAGGGAGCAGTACTTC
NA TRBJ1-1 NA TRBV29-1 CSVEFEGVGTEAFF TGCAGCGTTGAATTTGAGGGAGTCGGCACTGAAGCTTTCTTT
NA TRBJ1-1 NA TRBV11-3 CASNRMTANTEAFF TGTGCCAGCAATCGGATGACAGCGAACACCGAAGCTTTCTTT
NA TRBJ1-1 NA TRBV7-9 CTSSPGQGHTEAFF TGTACCAGCAGCCCAGGGCAGGGTCATACTGAAGCTTTCTTC
many TRBJ1-2 NA TRBV4-2 CASSQDVSGDYGYTF TGTGCCAGCAGCCAAGATGTTAGTGGAGACTATGGCTACACCTTC
NA TRBJ1-2 NA TRBV6-5 CASSHADLTGFNYGYTF TGTGCCAGCAGCCACGCCGACTTGACAGGTTTTAACTATGGCTACACCTTC
few TRBJ1-2 TRBD1 TRBV6-1 CASSEWGGGRVDGYTF TGTGCCAGCAGTGAATGGGGAGGGGGCAGGGTGGATGGCTACACCTTC
NA TRBJ2-1 TRBD1 TRBV11-1 CASSFSPETGQGDNEQFF TGTGCTAGCAGCTTTAGCCCGGAGACGGGACAGGGGGACAATGAGCAGTTCTTC
NA TRBJ2-7 NA TRBV4-2 CFSSPMDGSYEQYF TGTTTCAGCAGCCCAATGGACGGCTCCTACGAGCAGTACTTC
NA TRBJ2-7 NA TRBV12-3/TRBV12-4 CASSILALEQYF TGTGCCAGCAGTATACTAGCTCTCGAGCAGTACTTC
NA TRBJ2-2 NA TRBV24-1 CVTSDRGAGELFF TGTGTCACCAGTGATCGCGGGGCCGGGGAGCTGTTTTTT
NA TRBJ2-3 NA TRBV30 CALRLGIGTDTQYF TGTGCCCTACGACTAGGGATAGGCACAGATACGCAGTATTTT
many TRBJ1-1 NA TRBV6-5 CASSPRGRLTEAFF TGTGCCAGCAGCCCCCGGGGGCGCCTAACTGAAGCTTTCTTT
NA TRBJ1-3 NA TRBV11-2 CASRWGNTIYF TGTGCCAGCAGATGGGGAAACACCATATATTTT
NA TRBJ1-5 NA TRBV6-2/TRBV6-3 CASSYSGRGGNQPQHF TGTGCCAGCAGCTACTCGGGCAGGGGTGGCAATCAGCCCCAGCATTTT
few TRBJ2-2 TRBD2 TRBV4-3 CASSQDLRLAGGYTGELFF TGCGCCAGCAGCCAAGATCTGCGCCTAGCGGGAGGCTACACCGGGGAGCTGTTTTTT
few TRBJ1-5 NA TRBV5-6 CASSQLGGKPQHF TGTGCCAGCAGCCAACTAGGAGGCAAGCCCCAGCATTTT
few TRBJ2-1 NA TRBV24-1 CASRGSIMNEQFF TGTGCCTCCCGGGGTAGTATAATGAATGAGCAGTTCTTC
once TRBJ2-5 NA TRBV7-8 CASSGRTQGAETQYF TGTGCCAGCAGCGGAAGGACGCAGGGAGCTGAGACCCAGTACTTC
many TRBJ2-2 NA TRBV6-2/TRBV6-3 CASNRGAQGTGELFF TGTGCCAGCAACCGGGGGGCGCAGGGCACCGGGGAGCTGTTTTTT
NA TRBJ1-5 TRBD1 TRBV6-6 CASSPGQGSNQPRHF TGTGCCAGCAGTCCCGGACAGGGGAGCAATCAGCCCCGGCATTTT
NA TRBJ1-2 NA TRBV7-8 CASSLSTATYGYTF TGTGCCAGCAGCTTATCCACAGCCACCTATGGCTACACCTTC
NA TRBJ2-2 NA TRBV11-2 CAISLEALAHTGELFF TGTGCCATCAGCTTAGAAGCCCTAGCACACACCGGGGAGCTGTTTTTT
NA TRBJ2-1 NA TRBV2 CASSEFLEVNEQFF TGTGCCAGCAGTGAATTCTTGGAGGTAAATGAGCAGTTCTTC
many TRBJ2-3 NA TRBV10-3 CAISDWTDEDTQYF TGTGCCATCAGTGACTGGACGGACGAGGATACGCAGTATTTT
many TRBJ2-3 TRBD1 TRBV12-3/TRBV12-4 CASSLRGQGDDTQYF TGTGCCAGCAGTTTAAGGGGACAGGGAGACGATACGCAGTATTTT
NA TRBJ1-1 TRBD1 TRBV6-5 CASSDPGTGDIGAEAFF TGTGCCAGCAGTGACCCCGGGACAGGTGATATAGGCGCTGAAGCTTTCTTT
NA TRBJ2-3 TRBD2 TRBV5-8 CASSARLAGADTQYF TGTGCCAGCAGCGCAAGACTAGCGGGAGCAGATACGCAGTATTTT
NA TRBJ2-1 NA TRBV7-8 CASSLALDEQFF TGTGCCAGCAGCCTAGCCCTGGATGAGCAGTTCTTC
once TRBJ1-5 NA TRBV6-5 CACRSDPGLWLYF TGTGCCTGCAGGTCCGATCCGGGCCTCTGGTTGTATTTT
many TRBJ2-3 NA TRBV6-1 CASSGKQGDTQYF TGTGCCAGCAGTGGTAAACAGGGAGATACGCAGTATTTT
many TRBJ2-1 TRBD2 TRBV11-3 CASSPGYSGRRNEQFF TGTGCCAGCAGCCCCGGTTATAGCGGGAGAAGGAATGAGCAGTTCTTC
NA TRBJ2-1 TRBD2 TRBV7-9 CASSPGTSSPWSSYNEQCF TGTGCCAGCAGCCCGGGGACTAGCTCCCCGTGGAGCTCCTACAATGAGCAGTGCTTT
few TRBJ2-7 NA TRBV6-5 CASRPPGRRRAYEQYF TGTGCCAGCAGACCGCCGGGTAGGAGAAGAGCCTACGAGCAGTACTTC
NA TRBJ2-7 TRBD1 TRBV20-1 CSAPNGQGAYEQYF TGCAGTGCCCCCAACGGGCAGGGGGCCTACGAGCAGTACTTC
many TRBJ2-7 NA TRBV6-6 CASSYSKGDTYEQYF TGTGCCAGCAGTTACTCGAAAGGGGATACCTACGAGCAGTACTTC
NA TRBJ2-5 TRBD1 TRBV29-1 CSVWTGGEETLYF TGCAGCGTTTGGACAGGGGGGGAGGAGACCCTGTACTTC
NA TRBJ2-6 NA TRBV30 CAWMGVGSGANVLTF TGTGCCTGGATGGGAGTCGGGTCTGGGGCCAACGTCCTGACTTTC
NA TRBJ2-7 NA TRBV4-3 CASSLGFRAWSSYEQYF TGCGCCAGCAGCCTCGGCTTTAGGGCATGGTCCTCCTACGAGCAGTACTTC
NA TRBJ2-1 NA TRBV11-2 CASSLGHGSSYNEQLF TGTGCTAGTAGCTTAGGACACGGGAGCTCCTACAATGAGCAGCTCTTC
many TRBJ2-3 NA TRBV12-3/TRBV12-4 CASSLRDTDTQYF TGTGCCAGCAGTCTCAGGGACACAGATACGCAGTATTTT
few TRBJ1-2 TRBD1 TRBV30 CAGGRGPSYGYTF TGTGCCGGAGGGAGGGGGCCCAGCTATGGCTACACCTTC
NA TRBJ2-2 NA TRBV6-2/TRBV6-3 CASSLVGVELFF TGTGCCAGCAGTCTAGTGGGAGTGGAGCTGTTTTTT
many TRBJ2-5 NA TRBV4-1 CASSFHPGLSAETQYF TGCGCCAGCAGTTTCCACCCGGGCCTTAGCGCAGAGACCCAGTACTTC
NA TRBJ2-7 NA TRBV28 CVSSTPFYEQYF TGTGTCAGCAGTACACCCTTCTACGAGCAGTACTTC
few TRBJ1-4 TRBD1 TRBV5-6 CASSLFGTGRRNEKLFF TGTGCCAGCAGCTTGTTCGGGACAGGGCGACGAAATGAAAAACTGTTTTTT
NA TRBJ1-4 NA TRBV5-1 CASSLVPSAQEKLFF TGCGCCAGCAGCTTGGTCCCTTCGGCCCAGGAAAAACTGTTTTTT
NA TRBJ2-3 NA TRBV6-4 CASSEDYSSTDTQYF TGTGCCAGTAGTGAAGACTACTCAAGCACAGATACGCAGTATTTT
many TRBJ1-2 NA TRBV5-6 CASSLGRGRYGYTF TGTGCCAGCAGCTTGGGAAGGGGTAGATATGGCTACACCTTC